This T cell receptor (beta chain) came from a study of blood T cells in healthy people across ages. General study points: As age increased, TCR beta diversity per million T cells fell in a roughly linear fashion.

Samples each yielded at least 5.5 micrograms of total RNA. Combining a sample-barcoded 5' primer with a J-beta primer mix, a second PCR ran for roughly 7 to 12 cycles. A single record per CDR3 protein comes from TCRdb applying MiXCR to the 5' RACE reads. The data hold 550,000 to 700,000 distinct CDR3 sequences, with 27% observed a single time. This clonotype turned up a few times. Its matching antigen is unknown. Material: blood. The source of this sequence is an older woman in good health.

The CDR3 nucleotides are TGCGCCAGCAGCCAAGATCACAGGGTAGGATACTACGAGCAGTACTTC. It specifies CASSQDHRVGYYEQYF. The V and J genes are TRBV4-1 and TRBJ2-5; D may be TRBD1 (6 bases). The J call is uncertain, as TRBJ2-7 better fits the DNA end. The CDR3 covers 16 residues. The germline CDR1 and CDR2 sequences are MGHRA and YSYEKL.